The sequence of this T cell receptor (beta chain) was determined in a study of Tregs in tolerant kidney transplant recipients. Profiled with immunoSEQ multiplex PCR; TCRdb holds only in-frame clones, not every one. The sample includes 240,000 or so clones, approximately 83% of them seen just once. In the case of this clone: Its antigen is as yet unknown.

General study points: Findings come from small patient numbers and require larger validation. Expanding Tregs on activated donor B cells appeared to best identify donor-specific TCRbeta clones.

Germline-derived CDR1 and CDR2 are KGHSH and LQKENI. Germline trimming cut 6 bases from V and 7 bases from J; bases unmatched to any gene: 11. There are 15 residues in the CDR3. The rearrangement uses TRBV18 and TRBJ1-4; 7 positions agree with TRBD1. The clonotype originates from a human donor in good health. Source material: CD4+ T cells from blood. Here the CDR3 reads CASSPQTGKAEKLFF. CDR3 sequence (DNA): TGTGCCAGCTCCCCCCAGACAGGGAAGGCTGAAAAACTGTTTTTT. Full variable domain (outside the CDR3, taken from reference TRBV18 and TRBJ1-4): NAGVMQNPRHLVRRRGQEARLRCSPMKGHSHVYWYRQLPEEGLKFMVYLQKENIIDESGMPKERFSAEFPKEGPSILRIQQVVRGDSAAYFCASSPQTGKAEKLFFGSGTQLSVL.